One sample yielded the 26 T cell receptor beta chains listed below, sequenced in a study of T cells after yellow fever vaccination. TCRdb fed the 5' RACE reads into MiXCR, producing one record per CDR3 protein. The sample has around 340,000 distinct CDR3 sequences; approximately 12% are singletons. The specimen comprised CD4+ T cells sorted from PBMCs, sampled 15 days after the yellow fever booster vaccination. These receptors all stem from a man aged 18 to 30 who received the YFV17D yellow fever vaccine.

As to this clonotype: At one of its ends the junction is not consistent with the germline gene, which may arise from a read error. CDR3 bases: TGTGCCAGCTCCCCCCCCGGGGGGCACCGGGGAGCCATTTTT. Its translation: CASSPPGGHRGAIF. The V and J genes are TRBV18 and TRBJ2-2, with a weak D call TRBD2 (7 bases). Germline V lookup: CDR1 KGHSH, CDR2 LQKENI. The CDR3 contains 14 residues. Full variable domain (remainder filled in from reference TRBV18 and TRBJ2-2): NAGVMQNPRHLVRRRGQEARLRCSPMKGHSHVYWYRQLPEEGLKFMVYLQKENIIDESGMPKERFSAEFPKEGPSILRIQQVVRGDSAAYFCASSPPGGHRGAIFGEGSRLTVL.

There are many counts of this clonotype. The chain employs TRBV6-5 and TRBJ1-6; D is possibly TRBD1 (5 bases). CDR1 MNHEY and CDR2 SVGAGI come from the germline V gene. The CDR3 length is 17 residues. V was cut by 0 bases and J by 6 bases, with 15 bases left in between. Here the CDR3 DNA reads TGTGCCAGCAGTTACTCGAAGTGGGCAGGGAGTAATTCACCCCTCCACTTT. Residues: CASSYSKWAGSNSPLHF.

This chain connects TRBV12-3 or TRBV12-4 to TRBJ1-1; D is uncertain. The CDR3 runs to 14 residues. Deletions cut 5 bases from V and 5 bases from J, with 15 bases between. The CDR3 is CASSPGLGYTEAFF. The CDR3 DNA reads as TGTGCCAGCAGTCCGGGCCTAGGGTATACTGAAGCTTTCTTT.

CDR3 residues: CASSLATQGSGELFF. CDR3 DNA sequence: TGTGCCAGCAGCTTAGCTACTCAGGGTTCCGGGGAGCTGTTTTTT. The chain recombines TRBV7-6 with TRBJ2-2; a weak D match, TRBD1 (5 bases). V gave up 0 bases and J gave up 6 bases, with 11 bases separating them. In germline, CDR1 is SGHVS, CDR2 FNYEAQ. CDR3 length equals 15 residues.

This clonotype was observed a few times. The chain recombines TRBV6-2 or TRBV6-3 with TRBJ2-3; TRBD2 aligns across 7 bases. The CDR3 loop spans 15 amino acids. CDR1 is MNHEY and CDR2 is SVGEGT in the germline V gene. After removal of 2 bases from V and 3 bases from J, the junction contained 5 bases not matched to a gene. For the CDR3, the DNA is TGTGCCAGCAGTTACGAAGCGGGACTGACAGATACGCAGTATTTT. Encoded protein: CASSYEAGLTDTQYF.

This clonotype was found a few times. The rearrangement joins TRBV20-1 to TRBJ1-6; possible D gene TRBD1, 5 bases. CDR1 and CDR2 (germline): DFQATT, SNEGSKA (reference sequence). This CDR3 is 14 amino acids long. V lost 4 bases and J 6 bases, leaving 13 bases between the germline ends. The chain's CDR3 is CSAKVGQLNSPLHF. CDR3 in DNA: TGCAGTGCTAAGGTGGGGCAGCTTAATTCACCCCTCCACTTT.

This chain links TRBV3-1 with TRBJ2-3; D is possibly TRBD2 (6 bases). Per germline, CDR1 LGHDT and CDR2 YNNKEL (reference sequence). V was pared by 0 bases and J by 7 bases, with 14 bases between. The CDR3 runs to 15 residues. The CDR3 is CASSQDYLGGYTQYF. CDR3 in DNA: TGTGCCAGCAGCCAAGATTACCTGGGAGGATATACGCAGTATTTT.

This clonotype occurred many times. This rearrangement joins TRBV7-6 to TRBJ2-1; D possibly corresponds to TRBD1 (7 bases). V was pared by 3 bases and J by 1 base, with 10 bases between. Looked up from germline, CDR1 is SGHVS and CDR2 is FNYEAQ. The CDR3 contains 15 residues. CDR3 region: CASSLRDRSYNEQFF. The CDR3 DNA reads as TGTGCCAGCAGCTTGCGGGACAGATCCTACAATGAGCAGTTCTTC.

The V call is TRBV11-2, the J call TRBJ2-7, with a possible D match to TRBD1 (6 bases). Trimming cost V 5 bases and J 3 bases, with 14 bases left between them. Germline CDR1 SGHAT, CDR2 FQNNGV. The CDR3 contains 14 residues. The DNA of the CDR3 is TGTGCCAGCAGCGTCCGAGGGACAATCTACGAGCAGTACTTC. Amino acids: CASSVRGTIYEQYF.

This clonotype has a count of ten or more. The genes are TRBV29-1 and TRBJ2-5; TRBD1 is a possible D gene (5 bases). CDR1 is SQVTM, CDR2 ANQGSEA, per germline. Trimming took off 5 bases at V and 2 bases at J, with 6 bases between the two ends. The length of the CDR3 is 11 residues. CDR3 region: CSVRQQETQYF. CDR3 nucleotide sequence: TGCAGCGTTAGACAGCAAGAGACCCAGTACTTC.

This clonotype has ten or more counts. The CDR3 nucleotides read TGCAGTGCTAGAGATGGGGGGGCCCACTACGAGCAGTACTTC. Residues: CSARDGGAHYEQYF. This rearrangement joins TRBV20-1 to TRBJ2-7; a weak D match, TRBD2 (7 bases). The CDR3 runs to 14 residues. V was trimmed by 0 bases and J by 3 bases, leaving 12 bases between them. CDR1 DFQATT and CDR2 SNEGSKA come from the germline V gene (reference sequence).

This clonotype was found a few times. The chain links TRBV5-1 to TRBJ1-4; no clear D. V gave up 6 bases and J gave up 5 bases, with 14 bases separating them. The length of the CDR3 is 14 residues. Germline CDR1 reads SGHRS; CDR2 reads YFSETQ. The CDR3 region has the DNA TGCGCCAGCAAACGAGCAGATCAAAATGAAAAACTGTTTTTT. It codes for CASKRADQNEKLFF.

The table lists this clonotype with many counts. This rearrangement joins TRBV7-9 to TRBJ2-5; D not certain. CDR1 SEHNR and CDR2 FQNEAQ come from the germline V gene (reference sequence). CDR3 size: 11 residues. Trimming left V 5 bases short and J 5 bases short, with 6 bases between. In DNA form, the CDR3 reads TGTGCCAGCAGCCCTTCGGAGACCCAGTACTTC. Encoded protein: CASSPSETQYF.

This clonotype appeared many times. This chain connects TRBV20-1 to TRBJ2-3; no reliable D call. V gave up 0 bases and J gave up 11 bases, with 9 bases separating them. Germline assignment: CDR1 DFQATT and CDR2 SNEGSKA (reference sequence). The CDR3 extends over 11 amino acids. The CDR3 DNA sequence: TGCAGTGCTAGAGATGAGCTGAAGCAGTATTTT. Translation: CSARDELKQYF.

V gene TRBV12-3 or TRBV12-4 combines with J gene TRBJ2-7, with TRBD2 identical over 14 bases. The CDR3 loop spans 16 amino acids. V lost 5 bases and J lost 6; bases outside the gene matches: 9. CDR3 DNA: TGTGCCAGCAGTCCCGGACTAGCGGGGGGCCCGACCGAGCAGTACTTC. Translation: CASSPGLAGGPTEQYF.

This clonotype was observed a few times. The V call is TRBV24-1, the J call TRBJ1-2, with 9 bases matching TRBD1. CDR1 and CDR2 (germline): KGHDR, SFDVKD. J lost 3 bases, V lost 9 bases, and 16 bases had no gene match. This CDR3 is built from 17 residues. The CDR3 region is CATRTGLGTGFYYGYTF. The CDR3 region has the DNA TGTGCCACCCGCACGGGACTGGGGACAGGGTTTTACTATGGCTACACCTTC.

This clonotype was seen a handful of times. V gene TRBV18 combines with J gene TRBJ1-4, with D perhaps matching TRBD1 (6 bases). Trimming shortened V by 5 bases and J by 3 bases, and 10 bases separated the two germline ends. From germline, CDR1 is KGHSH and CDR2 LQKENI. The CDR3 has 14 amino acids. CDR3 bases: TGTGCCAGCTCATCAGGGGTGGCTAATGAAAAACTGTTTTTT. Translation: CASSSGVANEKLFF.

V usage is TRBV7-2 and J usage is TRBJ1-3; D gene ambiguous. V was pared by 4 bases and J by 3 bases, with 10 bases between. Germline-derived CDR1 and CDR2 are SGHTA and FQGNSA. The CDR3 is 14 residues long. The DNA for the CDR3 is TGTGCCAGCAGCTCCGCTTTGTTTGGAAACACCATATATTTT. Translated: CASSSALFGNTIYF.

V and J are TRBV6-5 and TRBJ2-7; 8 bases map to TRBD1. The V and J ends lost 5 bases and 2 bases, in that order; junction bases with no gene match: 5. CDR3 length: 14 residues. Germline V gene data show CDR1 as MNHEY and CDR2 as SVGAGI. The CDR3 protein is CASSGQGRPYEQYV. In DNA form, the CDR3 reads TGTGCCAGCAGTGGACAGGGTAGGCCCTACGAGCAGTACGTC.

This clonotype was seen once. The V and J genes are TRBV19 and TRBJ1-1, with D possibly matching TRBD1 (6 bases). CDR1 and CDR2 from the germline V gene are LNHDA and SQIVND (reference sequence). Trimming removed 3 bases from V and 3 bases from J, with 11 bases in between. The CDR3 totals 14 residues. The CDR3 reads CASSIQGLDTEAFF. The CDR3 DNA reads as TGTGCCAGTAGTATCCAGGGGTTGGACACTGAAGCTTTCTTT.

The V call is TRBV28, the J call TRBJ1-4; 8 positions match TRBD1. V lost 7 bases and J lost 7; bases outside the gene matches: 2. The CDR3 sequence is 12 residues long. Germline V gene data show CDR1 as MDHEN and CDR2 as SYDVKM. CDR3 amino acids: CASTGGGEKLFF. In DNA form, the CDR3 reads TGTGCCAGCACAGGGGGCGGTGAAAAACTGTTTTTT.

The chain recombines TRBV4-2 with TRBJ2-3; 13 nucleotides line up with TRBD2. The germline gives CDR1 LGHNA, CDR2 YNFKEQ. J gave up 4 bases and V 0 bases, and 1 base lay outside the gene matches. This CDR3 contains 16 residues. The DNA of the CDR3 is TGTGCCAGCAGCCAAGATGGGACTAGCGGGGCAGATACGCAGTATTTT. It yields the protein CASSQDGTSGADTQYF.

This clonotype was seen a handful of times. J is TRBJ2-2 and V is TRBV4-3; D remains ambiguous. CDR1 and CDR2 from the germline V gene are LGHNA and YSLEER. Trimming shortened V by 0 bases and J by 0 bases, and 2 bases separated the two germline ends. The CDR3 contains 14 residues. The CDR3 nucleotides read TGCGCCAGCAGCCAAGATACGAACACCGGGGAGCTGTTTTTT. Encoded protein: CASSQDTNTGELFF.

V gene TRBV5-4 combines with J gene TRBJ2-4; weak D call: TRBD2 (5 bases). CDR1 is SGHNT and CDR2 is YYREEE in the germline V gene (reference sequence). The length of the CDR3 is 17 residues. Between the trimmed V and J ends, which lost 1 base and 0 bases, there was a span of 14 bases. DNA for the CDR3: TGTGCCAGCAGCTTGTCGAGCGGTACCCTAGCCAAAAACATTCAGTACTTC. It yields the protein CASSLSSGTLAKNIQYF. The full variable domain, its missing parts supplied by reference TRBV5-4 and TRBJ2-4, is ETGVTQSPTHLIKTRGQQVTLRCSSQSGHNTVSWYQQALGQGPQFIFQYYREEENGRGNFPPRFSGLQFPNYSSELNVNALELDDSALYLCASSLSSGTLAKNIQYFGAGTRLSVL.

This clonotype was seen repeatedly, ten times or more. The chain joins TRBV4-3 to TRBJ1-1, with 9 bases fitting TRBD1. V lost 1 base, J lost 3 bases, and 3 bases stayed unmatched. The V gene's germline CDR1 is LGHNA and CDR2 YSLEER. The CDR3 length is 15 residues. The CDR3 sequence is CASSQGDRAYTEAFF. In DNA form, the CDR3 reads TGCGCCAGCAGCCAAGGGGACAGGGCCTACACTGAAGCTTTCTTT.

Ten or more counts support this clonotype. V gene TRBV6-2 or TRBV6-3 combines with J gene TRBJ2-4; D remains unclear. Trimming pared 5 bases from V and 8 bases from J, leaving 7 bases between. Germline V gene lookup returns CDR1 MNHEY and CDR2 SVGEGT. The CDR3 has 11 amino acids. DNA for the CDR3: TGTGCCAGCAGTCAGTCGGACATTCAGTACTTC. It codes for CASSQSDIQYF.